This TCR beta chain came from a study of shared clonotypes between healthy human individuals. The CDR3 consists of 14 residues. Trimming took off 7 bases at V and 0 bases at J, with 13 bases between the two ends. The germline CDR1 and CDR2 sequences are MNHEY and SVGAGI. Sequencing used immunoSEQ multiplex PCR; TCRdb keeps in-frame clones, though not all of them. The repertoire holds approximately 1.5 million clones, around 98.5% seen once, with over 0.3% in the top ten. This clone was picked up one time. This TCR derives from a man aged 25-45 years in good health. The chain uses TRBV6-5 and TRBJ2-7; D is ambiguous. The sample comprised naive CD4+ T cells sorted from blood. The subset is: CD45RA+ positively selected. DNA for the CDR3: TGTGCCAGCATCAGAGACCTAAACTCCTACGAGCAGTACTTC. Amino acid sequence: CASIRDLNSYEQYF.